Below, 5 T cell receptor beta chains from the same sample are listed, as sequenced in a study of T cells expressing NK-cell markers. TCRdb reprocessed the 5' RACE reads and stores each CDR3 protein as one record, lacking DNA. Reported are about half a million distinct CDR3 sequences; the ten largest clones contain over 1.1%. The sequenced material came from blood T cells: a sorted CD56 or NKG2C T cell subset, CD4+ or CD8+ T cells, or bulk PBMC T cells (not recorded which). The receptors here all came from a woman aged 50 to 60 in good health.

The rearrangement uses TRBV11-2 and TRBJ2-3; TCRdb designates TRBD2, a call that cannot be tested without DNA. This CDR3 is built from 15 residues. The germline gives CDR1 SGHAT, CDR2 FQNNGV. This CDR3 is CASSDGRALGDTQYF.

The chain employs TRBV2 and TRBJ1-5. CDR1 SNHLY and CDR2 FYNNEI come from the germline V gene. CDR3 length: 14 residues. CDR3 residues: CASAMSGNFQPQHF.

This chain links TRBV5-6 with TRBJ1-2; TCRdb returns TRBD1, unconfirmable since there is no DNA. Germline V lookup: CDR1 SGHDT, CDR2 YYEEEE. The CDR3 is 16 residues long. This CDR3 reads CASSQAGGDRLSGYTF. Full variable domain (rest looked up from reference TRBV5-6 and TRBJ1-2): DAGVTQSPTHLIKTRGQQVTLRCSPKSGHDTVSWYQQALGQGPQFIFQYYEEEERQRGNFPDRFSGHQFPNYSSELNVNALLLGDSALYLCASSQAGGDRLSGYTFGSGTRLTVV.

The CDR3 region is CASSQVVGYNSPLHF. The chain couples TRBV3-1 to TRBJ1-6. Germline V gene sequence: CDR1 LGHDT, CDR2 YNNKEL (reference sequence). The CDR3 is 15 residues long.

The rearrangement joins TRBV3-1 to TRBJ2-3; TCRdb calls TRBD1, which cannot be checked without DNA. The CDR3 is 17 amino acids. CDR1 and CDR2 (germline): LGHDT, YNNKEL (reference sequence). This CDR3 reads CASSHTRGRASTDTQYF.